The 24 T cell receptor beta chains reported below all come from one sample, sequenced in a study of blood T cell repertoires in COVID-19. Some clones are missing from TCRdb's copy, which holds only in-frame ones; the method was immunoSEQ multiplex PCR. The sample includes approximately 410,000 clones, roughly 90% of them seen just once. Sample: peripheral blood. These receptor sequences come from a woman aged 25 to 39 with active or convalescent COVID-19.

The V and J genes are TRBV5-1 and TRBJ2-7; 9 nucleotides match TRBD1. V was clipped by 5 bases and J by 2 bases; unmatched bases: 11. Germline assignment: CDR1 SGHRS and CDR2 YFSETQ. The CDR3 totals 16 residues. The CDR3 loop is CASSGPGTGFPYEQYF. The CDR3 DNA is TGCGCCAGCAGTGGGCCCGGGACAGGGTTCCCCTACGAGCAGTACTTC.

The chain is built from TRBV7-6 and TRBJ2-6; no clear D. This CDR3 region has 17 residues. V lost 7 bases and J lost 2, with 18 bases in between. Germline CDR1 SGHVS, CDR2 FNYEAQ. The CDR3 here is CASNTATTTAGANVLTF. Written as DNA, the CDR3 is TGTGCCAGCAACACGGCCACAACCACAGCTGGGGCCAACGTCCTGACTTTC.

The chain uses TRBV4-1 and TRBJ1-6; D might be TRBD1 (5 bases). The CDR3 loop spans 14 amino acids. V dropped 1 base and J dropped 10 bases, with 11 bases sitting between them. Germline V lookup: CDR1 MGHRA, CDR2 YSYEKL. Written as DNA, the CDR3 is TGCGCCAGCAGCCAAGGGGGCCCCGACTCACCCCTCCACTTT. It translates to CASSQGGPDSPLHF.

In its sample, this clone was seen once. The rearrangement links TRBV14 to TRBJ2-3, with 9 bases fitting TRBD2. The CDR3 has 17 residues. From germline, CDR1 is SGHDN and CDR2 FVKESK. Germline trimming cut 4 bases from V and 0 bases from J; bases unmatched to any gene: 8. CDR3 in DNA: TGTGCCAGCAGCCGAAATAGCGGGGGTTATAGCACAGATACGCAGTATTTT. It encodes CASSRNSGGYSTDTQYF.

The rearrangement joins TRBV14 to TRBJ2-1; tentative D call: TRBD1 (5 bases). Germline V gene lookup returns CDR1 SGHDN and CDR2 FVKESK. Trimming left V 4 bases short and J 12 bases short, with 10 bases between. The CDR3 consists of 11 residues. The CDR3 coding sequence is TGTGCCAGCAGCCTGGCAGGGCGGCAGTTCTTC. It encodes CASSLAGRQFF. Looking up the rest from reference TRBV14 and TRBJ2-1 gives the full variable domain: EAGVTQFPSHSVIEKGQTVTLRCDPISGHDNLYWYRRVMGKEIKFLLHFVKESKQDESGMPNNRFLAERTGGTYSTLKVQPAELEDSGVYFCASSLAGRQFFGPGTRLTVL.

This CDR3 is CASSSSYGEQYF. CDR3 DNA: TGTGCCAGCAGCTCCTCCTATGGCGAGCAGTACTTC. V usage is TRBV11-3 and J usage is TRBJ2-7; D gene uncertain. CDR3 length equals 12 residues. Trimming pared 4 bases from V and 6 bases from J, leaving 10 bases between. Germline loops: CDR1 SGHNT, CDR2 YENEEA. Together with reference TRBV11-3 and TRBJ2-7, the CDR3 gives the full variable domain: EAGVVQSPRYKIIEKKQPVAFWCNPISGHNTLYWYLQNLGQGPELLIRYENEEAVDDSQLPKDRFSAERLKGVDSTLKIQPAELGDSAVYLCASSSSYGEQYFGPGTRLTVT.

CDR3 coding DNA: TGCGCCAGCAGCTTGGAAGGACAGATCAATGAAAAACTGTTTTTT. It encodes CASSLEGQINEKLFF. The V gene is TRBV5-1, the J gene TRBJ1-4; possibly TRBD1 for D (6 bases). The ends were cut back, 0 bases at V and 5 bases at J, with 11 bases in the middle. The CDR3 consists of 15 residues. Germline-derived CDR1 and CDR2 are SGHRS and YFSETQ. Full variable domain (outside the CDR3, taken from reference TRBV5-1 and TRBJ1-4): KAGVTQTPRYLIKTRGQQVTLSCSPISGHRSVSWYQQTPGQGLQFLFEYFSETQRNKGNFPGRFSGRQFSNSRSEMNVSTLELGDSALYLCASSLEGQINEKLFFGSGTQLSVL.

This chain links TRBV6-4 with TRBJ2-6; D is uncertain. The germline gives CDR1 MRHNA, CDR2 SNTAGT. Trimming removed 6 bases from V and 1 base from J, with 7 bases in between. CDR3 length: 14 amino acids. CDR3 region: CASSTLSGANVLTF. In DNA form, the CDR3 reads TGTGCCAGCAGCACCCTATCTGGGGCCAACGTCCTGACTTTC.

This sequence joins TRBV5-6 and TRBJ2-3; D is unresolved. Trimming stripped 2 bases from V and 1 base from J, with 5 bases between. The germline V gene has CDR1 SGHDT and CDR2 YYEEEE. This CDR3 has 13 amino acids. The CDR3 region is CASSLTGTDTQYF. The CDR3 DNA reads TGTGCCAGCAGCTTAACGGGCACAGATACGCAGTATTTT.

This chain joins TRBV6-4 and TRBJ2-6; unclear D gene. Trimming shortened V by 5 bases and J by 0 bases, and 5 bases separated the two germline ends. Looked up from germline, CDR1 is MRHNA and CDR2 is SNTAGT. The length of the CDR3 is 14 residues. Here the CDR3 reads CASSPDSGANVLTF. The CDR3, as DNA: TGTGCCAGCAGTCCAGACTCTGGGGCCAACGTCCTGACTTTC.

CDR3: CASSQEGQGANTGELFF. The DNA for the CDR3 is TGCGCCAGCAGCCAAGAAGGACAGGGGGCGAACACCGGGGAGCTGTTTTTT. The chain joins TRBV4-1 to TRBJ2-2, with 10 bases aligning to TRBD1. With V trimmed by 0 bases and J by 0 bases, 1 base remained unmatched. The CDR3 totals 17 residues. CDR1 and CDR2 (germline): MGHRA, YSYEKL.

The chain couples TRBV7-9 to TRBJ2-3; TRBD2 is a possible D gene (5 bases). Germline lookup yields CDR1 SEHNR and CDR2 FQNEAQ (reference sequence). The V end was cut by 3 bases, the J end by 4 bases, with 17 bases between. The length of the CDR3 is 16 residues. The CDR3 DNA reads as TGTGCCAGCAGCTTCTGGCGGGCAGGATTTGCAGATACGCAGTATTTT. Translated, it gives CASSFWRAGFADTQYF. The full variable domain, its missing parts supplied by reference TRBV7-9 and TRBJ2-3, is DTGVSQNPRHKITKRGQNVTFRCDPISEHNRLYWYRQTLGQGPEFLTYFQNEAQLEKSRLLSDRFSAERPKGSFSTLEIQRTEQGDSAMYLCASSFWRAGFADTQYFGPGTRLTVL.

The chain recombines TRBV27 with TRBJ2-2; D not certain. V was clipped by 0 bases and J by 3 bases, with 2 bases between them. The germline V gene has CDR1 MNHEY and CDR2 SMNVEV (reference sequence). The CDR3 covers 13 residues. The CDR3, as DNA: TGTGCCAGCAGTTTATCCTACACCGGGGAGCTGTTTTTT. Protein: CASSLSYTGELFF.

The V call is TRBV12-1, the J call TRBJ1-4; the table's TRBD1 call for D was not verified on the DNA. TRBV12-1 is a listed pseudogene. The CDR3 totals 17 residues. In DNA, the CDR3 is TGTGCCTTATCCCCCTCAATACCGGGACAGGGGAATGAAAAACTGTTTTTT. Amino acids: CALSPSIPGQGNEKLFF.

The chain's CDR3 is CASSPGVGSEAFF. The DNA of the CDR3 is TGTGCCAGCAGTCCAGGGGTCGGATCTGAAGCTTTCTTT. The chain uses TRBV27 and TRBJ1-1; tentative D call: TRBD1 (6 bases). This CDR3 contains 13 residues. V was shortened by 5 bases and J by 6 bases, with 13 bases between the two germline ends. The V gene's germline CDR1 is MNHEY and CDR2 SMNVEV (reference sequence).

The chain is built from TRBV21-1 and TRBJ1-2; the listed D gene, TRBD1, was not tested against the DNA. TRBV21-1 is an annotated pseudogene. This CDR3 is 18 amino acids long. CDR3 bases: TGTGCCAGCAGCAAAAGTCCAGGGCAAAAACAGAATCCTTATGGCTACACCTTC. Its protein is CASSKSPGQKQNPYGYTF.

CDR3 amino acids: CASNQFTGGTEAFF. The CDR3, as DNA: TGTGCCAGCAACCAGTTTACGGGGGGCACTGAAGCTTTCTTT. The chain recombines TRBV3-1 (or the pseudogene TRBV3-2) with TRBJ1-1; possible D gene TRBD1, 5 bases. The CDR3 is made up of 14 amino acids. Trimming took off 7 bases at V and 4 bases at J, with 16 bases between the two ends. From germline, CDR1 is LGHDT and CDR2 YNNKEL (reference sequence).

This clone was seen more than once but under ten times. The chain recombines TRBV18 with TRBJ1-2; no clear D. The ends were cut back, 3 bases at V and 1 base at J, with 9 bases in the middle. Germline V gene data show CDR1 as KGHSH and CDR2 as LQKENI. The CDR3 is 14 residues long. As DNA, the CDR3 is TGTGCCAGCTCACCTCTGGGCCTTAACTATGGCTACACCTTC. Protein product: CASSPLGLNYGYTF.

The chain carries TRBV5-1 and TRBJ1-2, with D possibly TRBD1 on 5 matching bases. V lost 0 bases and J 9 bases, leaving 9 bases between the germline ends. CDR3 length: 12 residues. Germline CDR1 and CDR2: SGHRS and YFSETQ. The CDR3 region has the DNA TGCGCCAGCAGCTTGGATAGGGGAAGCTACACCTTC. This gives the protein CASSLDRGSYTF.

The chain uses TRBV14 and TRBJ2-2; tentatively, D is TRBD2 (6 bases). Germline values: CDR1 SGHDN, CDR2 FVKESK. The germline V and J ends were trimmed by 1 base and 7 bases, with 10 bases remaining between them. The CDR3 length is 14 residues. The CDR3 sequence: CASSQVAGFGELFF. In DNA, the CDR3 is TGTGCCAGCAGCCAAGTTGCGGGGTTCGGGGAGCTGTTTTTT.

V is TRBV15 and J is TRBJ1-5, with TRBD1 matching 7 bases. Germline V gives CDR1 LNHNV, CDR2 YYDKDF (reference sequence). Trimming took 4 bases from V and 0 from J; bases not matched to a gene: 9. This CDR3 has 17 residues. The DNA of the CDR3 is TGTGCCACCAGCACCAGGGACAGTCGAGATAGCAATCAGCCCCAGCATTTT. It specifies CATSTRDSRDSNQPQHF.

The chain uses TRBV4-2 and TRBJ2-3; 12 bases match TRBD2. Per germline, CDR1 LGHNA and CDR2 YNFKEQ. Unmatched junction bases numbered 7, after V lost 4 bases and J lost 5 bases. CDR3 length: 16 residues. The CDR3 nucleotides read TGTGCCAGCAGCCGCCAAACTAGCGGGGGGCTAGATACGCAGTATTTT. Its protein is CASSRQTSGGLDTQYF.

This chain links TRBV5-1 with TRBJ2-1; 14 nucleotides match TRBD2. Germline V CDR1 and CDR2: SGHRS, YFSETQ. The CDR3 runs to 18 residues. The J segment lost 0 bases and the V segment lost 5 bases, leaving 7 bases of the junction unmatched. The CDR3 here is CASRPGTSGGASYNEQFF. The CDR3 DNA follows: TGCGCCAGCAGACCCGGGACTAGCGGGGGCGCCTCCTACAATGAGCAGTTCTTC.

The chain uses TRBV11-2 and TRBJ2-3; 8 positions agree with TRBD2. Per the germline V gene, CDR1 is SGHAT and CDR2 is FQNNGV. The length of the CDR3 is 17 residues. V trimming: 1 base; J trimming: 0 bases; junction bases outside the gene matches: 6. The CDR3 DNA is TGTGCCAGCAGCTTAGTAAACCGGGGGGGAAGCACAGATACGCAGTATTTT. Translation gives CASSLVNRGGSTDTQYF.